Sequencing of this T cell receptor (beta chain) was carried out in a study of CD4 and CD8 cells across lung adenocarcinoma regions (dated by TCRdb to 2017 to 2018). The study in broad terms: To look at intratumor heterogeneity in the T cell receptor repertoire, the study compared tumor centers against tumor margins.

A few counts support this clonotype. Its antigen is unknown. Within one base of it there is no much larger clone, and no base qualities were kept. The library was generated by PCR. Instrument on record: HiSeq X Ten. TCRdb applied fastp at Q25 and MiXCR to the public reads, then kept only in-frame beta chains. Each CDR3 protein appears once, grouped with its most common genes and DNA. The sample table contains around 10,000 distinct CDR3 sequences; only one count was recorded for 40% to 50% of them. The ten largest clones capture around 17% of the sample. Patients with localized lung adenocarcinoma, a subtype of non-small cell lung cancer, were used as donors. The margins of localized lung adenocarcinomas were where the samples came from. For TCR repertoire analysis, CD4+ T cells from tumor tissue were profiled separately from CD8+ T cells. V loses 5 bases of germline sequence and J loses 3 bases, and the interval between the two ends is 13 bases. The CDR3, from cysteine to phenylalanine, totals 14 residues. Of the read, only the CDR3 DNA is kept; its 42 bases are in frame from base 1. Reading the germline V gene gives CDR1 SGHTA and CDR2 FQGNSA.

The origin of this receptor is a female donor with lung adenocarcinoma. The CD4 and CD8 labels of this study may be unreliable. Sample: CD4+ T cells from the margin of a lung tumor. The sample's cell subset or site label is to be understood as: tumor margin region. The chain uses TRBV7-2 and TRBJ1-2; the D region possibly corresponds to TRBD1 (5 bases align). CDR3 region: CASSLYRGDYGYTF. The DNA is TGTGCCAGCAGCCTCTACCGGGGGGACTATGGCTACACCTTC.